A single sample is the source of the 7 T cell receptor beta chains below, sequenced in a study of beta chain features in type 1 diabetes. Expressed TCRB transcripts were sequenced, since all the RNA that had been isolated was reverse transcribed. Sequenced by immunoSEQ multiplex PCR; TCRdb stores in-frame clones only, minus some. The data contain hundreds of thousands of clones, more than 13% of them singletons. Which antigens these TCRs recognize remains unknown. Study-wide results and limits: TCRB CDR3 length was moderately but significantly reduced in all four CD4+ subsets of Type 1 diabetes patients.

Sequencing input: naive CD4+ T cells from blood. The receptors here all came from a young man with type 1 diabetes.

The rearrangement uses TRBV16 and TRBJ1-2; possible D gene TRBD1, 5 bases. The germline V and J ends were trimmed by 2 bases and 6 bases, with 16 bases remaining between them. CDR1 and CDR2 (germline): KGHSY, FQNENV. The length of the CDR3 is 15 residues. In nucleotides, the CDR3 is TGTGCCAGCAGCCAAGGGACCGGACGGTCGCATGGCTACACCTTC. It encodes CASSQGTGRSHGYTF.

The gene calls are TRBV6-6 and TRBJ2-5; D might be TRBD2 (6 bases). This CDR3 contains 15 residues. Germline values: CDR1 MNHNY, CDR2 SVGAGI (reference sequence). V was trimmed by 2 bases and J by 4 bases, leaving 14 bases between them. CDR3 coding DNA: TGTGCCAGCAGTTACGGGGGGAGGATTGGAGAGACCCAGTACTTC. This translates into CASSYGGRIGETQYF.

This clone was seen at least ten times. The chain combines TRBV7-9 with TRBJ1-1; D gene uncertain. CDR1 and CDR2 from the germline V gene are SEHNR and FQNEAQ (reference sequence). Trimming pared 4 bases from V and 5 bases from J, leaving 5 bases between. The CDR3 length is 11 residues. The CDR3 region has the DNA TGTGCCAGCAGCTGGATGACTGAAGCTTTCTTT. Translation gives CASSWMTEAFF.

V and J are TRBV5-6 and TRBJ1-1, with D hard to call. The V gene's germline CDR1 is SGHDT and CDR2 YYEEEE. The CDR3 loop spans 17 amino acids. Trimming shortened V by 3 bases and J by 6 bases, and 24 bases separated the two germline ends. The CDR3 loop is CASSSHLGVLVSPEAFF. The CDR3 region has the DNA TGTGCCAGCAGCTCTCATCTTGGGGTCCTAGTTAGCCCTGAAGCTTTCTTT.

This clone was seen only a few times. The chain has TRBV7-9 and TRBJ2-3; TRBD1 matches at 7 bases. V shed 1 base, J shed 0 bases, and the junction held 4 bases outside the gene matches. The CDR3 is made up of 16 amino acids. The germline gives CDR1 SEHNR, CDR2 FQNEAQ (reference sequence). CDR3 amino acids: CASSLGWTGSTDTQYF. As DNA, the CDR3 is TGTGCCAGCAGCTTAGGCTGGACAGGTAGCACAGATACGCAGTATTTT.

V usage is TRBV28 and J usage is TRBJ1-2; D gene unclear. V lost 7 bases to trimming and J lost 2 bases, with 11 bases between them. Germline loops: CDR1 MDHEN, CDR2 SYDVKM. The CDR3 contains 13 residues. CDR3 loop: CASNTGLNYGYTF. In nucleotides, the CDR3 is TGTGCCAGCAATACGGGCCTCAACTATGGCTACACCTTC.

This clone showed up just a few times. The chain carries TRBV30 and TRBJ1-2, with D maybe TRBD1 (5 bases). Trimming took 4 bases from V and 5 from J, leaving 11 bases between them. The CDR3 has 12 amino acids. CDR1 GTSNPN and CDR2 SVGIG come from the germline V gene (reference sequence). The CDR3 DNA reads TGTGCCTGGACCCCCAGGGTGTATGGCTACACCTTC. It specifies CAWTPRVYGYTF.